Shown below are 23 T cell receptor beta chains from a single sample sequenced in a study of T cell repertoires in cytomegalovirus infection. TCRdb analysed the reads with MiXCR anew, one entry per CDR3 protein. The sample shows 560,000 or so distinct CDR3 sequences, 15% to 20% of them seen only once. Sequenced: CD8+ T cells from PBMCs. The origin of the receptors is a human donor in good health (CMV status not recorded). Some clones in this sample may be carry-over from other donors' samples.

This clonotype was observed a few times. The chain employs TRBV20-1 and TRBJ2-1; 8 positions agree with TRBD2. CDR3 size: 20 residues. V trimming: 1 base; J trimming: 2 bases; junction bases outside the gene matches: 19. Germline V CDR1 and CDR2: DFQATT, SNEGSKA (reference sequence). The CDR3 sequence: CSARVLSLKEAGATYNEQFF. CDR3 DNA: TGCAGTGCTAGAGTTCTATCGCTGAAGGAAGCGGGAGCGACCTACAATGAGCAGTTCTTC.

As regards this clonotype: Sequence at one end of the junction differs from germline and may be a read error. The rearrangement joins TRBV7-2 to TRBJ2-3; D might be TRBD1 or TRBD2, each matching 5 bases. Per germline, CDR1 SGHTA and CDR2 FQGNSA. This CDR3 contains 16 residues. Written as DNA, the CDR3 is TGTGCCAGCAGCGACGCCATGGGGGATGGGTTAGATACGCAGGATTTT. It encodes CASSDAMGDGLDTQDF.

J is TRBJ1-5 and V is TRBV3-1; tentatively, D is TRBD1 (6 bases). Trimming took off 1 base at V and 4 bases at J, with 11 bases between the two ends. The germline V gene has CDR1 LGHDT and CDR2 YNNKEL (reference sequence). The CDR3 length is 15 residues. This CDR3 reads CASSQAGVGNQPQHF. The DNA of the CDR3 is TGTGCCAGCAGCCAAGCAGGGGTGGGGAATCAGCCCCAGCATTTT.

With regard to this clonotype: Given a much more abundant clone one base away, this may be a read error. V gene TRBV19 combines with J gene TRBJ2-1; 7 bases agree with TRBD2. Germline V gene sequence: CDR1 LNHDA, CDR2 SQIVND (reference sequence). CDR3 length: 16 residues. In DNA form, the CDR3 reads TGTGACAGTAGTACCTTCCGCGGGAGAGCGTACAATGAGCAGTTCTTC. Amino acid sequence: CDSSTFRGRAYNEQFF.

Concerning this clonotype itself: This sequence may be a read error, since a much larger clone differs from it by one base. The chain is built from TRBV7-8 and TRBJ2-1; D is tentatively TRBD1 or TRBD2 (5 bases each). The V gene's germline CDR1 is SGHVS and CDR2 FQNEAQ. This CDR3 has 13 amino acids. The chain's CDR3 is CVSSSYGGNEQFF. For the CDR3, the DNA is TGTGTCAGCAGTTCATATGGGGGCAATGAGCAGTTCTTC. The full variable domain, in which reference TRBV7-8 and TRBJ2-1 provide the parts outside the CDR3, is GAGVSQSPRYKVAKRGQDVALRCDPISGHVSLFWYQQALGQGPEFLTYFQNEAQLDKSGLPSDRFFAERPEGSVSTLKIQRTQQEDSAVYLCVSSSYGGNEQFFGPGTRLTVL.

This chain connects TRBV7-9 to TRBJ2-7; TRBD2 agrees at 7 bases. The CDR3 spans 16 residues. In germline, CDR1 is SEHNR, CDR2 FQNEAQ (reference sequence). J lost 2 bases, V lost 5 bases, and 12 bases had no gene match. The CDR3 DNA follows: TGTGCCAGCAGCCTCCAGGGTGGGGGGGGACCCTACGAGCAGTACTTC. Amino acids: CASSLQGGGGPYEQYF.

This clonotype was seen ten or more times. The rearrangement links TRBV19 to TRBJ1-2; D may be TRBD1 (5 bases). CDR1 is LNHDA, CDR2 SQIVND, per germline (reference sequence). Deletions cut 3 bases from V and 4 bases from J, with 12 bases between. This CDR3 comprises 14 residues. The CDR3 here is CASSIQGVGYGYTF. For the CDR3, the DNA is TGTGCCAGTAGTATTCAAGGGGTCGGCTATGGCTACACCTTC.

This sequence joins TRBV28 and TRBJ1-1; D is unclear. The CDR3 has 14 amino acids. Germline assignment: CDR1 MDHEN and CDR2 SYDVKM. V shed 1 base and J shed 1 base, with 7 bases lying between them. Here the CDR3 reads CASSLYASNTEAFF. DNA for the CDR3: TGTGCCAGCAGTTTATATGCATCGAACACTGAAGCTTTCTTT. The entire variable domain, with the rest obtained from reference TRBV28 and TRBJ1-1, is as follows: DVKVTQSSRYLVKRTGEKVFLECVQDMDHENMFWYRQDPGLGLRLIYFSYDVKMKEKGDIPEGYSVSREKKERFSLILESASTNQTSMYLCASSLYASNTEAFFGQGTRLTVV.

This clonotype was seen ten or more times. The chain is built from TRBV11-2 and TRBJ2-5, with D uncertain. V lost 1 base and J 2 bases, leaving 14 bases between the germline ends. This CDR3 has 16 residues. Germline-derived CDR1 and CDR2 are SGHAT and FQNNGV. Here the CDR3 DNA reads TGTGCCAGCAGCTTAGTCTTTTCTGTAGTGCAAGAGACCCAGTACTTC. It yields the protein CASSLVFSVVQETQYF.

The gene calls are TRBV6-1 and TRBJ2-1, with D possibly being TRBD1 or TRBD2 (5 bases each). The germline V and J ends were trimmed by 6 bases and 10 bases, with 19 bases remaining between them. The CDR3 loop spans 14 amino acids. The germline gives CDR1 MNHNS, CDR2 SASEGT. The CDR3 here is CASRSGTGSKEQFF. The CDR3 DNA sequence: TGTGCCAGCAGATCCGGGACGGGATCTAAAGAGCAGTTCTTC.

This clonotype was seen at least ten times. The rearrangement uses TRBV6-6 and TRBJ2-5, with D hard to call. Trimming took 7 bases from V and 4 from J, leaving 16 bases between them. This CDR3 is 14 amino acids long. Germline CDR1 and CDR2: MNHNY and SVGAGI (reference sequence). For the CDR3, the DNA is TGTGCCAGCACCCAGGCCCTATCGCGAGAGACCCAGTACTTC. Translated: CASTQALSRETQYF.

This rearrangement joins TRBV20-1 to TRBJ2-7; D gene ambiguous. The germline V gene encodes CDR1 DFQATT and CDR2 SNEGSKA (reference sequence). V lost 6 bases and J lost 3, with 15 bases in between. CDR3 length: 13 amino acids. CDR3 loop: CSAPKVKNYEQYF. CDR3 nucleotide sequence: TGCAGTGCCCCAAAGGTCAAAAACTACGAGCAGTACTTC.

Details on this clonotype: At one of its ends the junction is not consistent with the germline gene, which may arise from a read error. The chain employs TRBV7-3 and TRBJ2-3, with 12 positions matching TRBD2. Germline V lookup: CDR1 SGHTA, CDR2 FQGTGA. The CDR3 sequence is 15 residues long. For the CDR3, the DNA is TGTGCCAGAAGCTCAACTAGCGGGAGGACAGATACGAAGTATTTT. Translation gives CARSSTSGRTDTKYF.

This clonotype was counted between two and nine times. The J gene is TRBJ2-1, the V gene TRBV27; D possibly corresponds to TRBD1 (6 bases). Germline lookup yields CDR1 MNHEY and CDR2 SMNVEV (reference sequence). The V and J ends lost 3 bases and 3 bases respectively, with 9 bases between them. This CDR3 is 14 amino acids long. CDR3 DNA sequence: TGTGCCAGCAGTTTTGGGGACAACTACAATGAGCAGTTCTTC. It codes for CASSFGDNYNEQFF.

The chain has TRBV24-1 and TRBJ2-3; the D gene is possibly TRBD2 (6 bases). V was pared by 2 bases and J by 1 base, with 9 bases between. Germline CDR1 reads KGHDR; CDR2 reads SFDVKD. CDR3 length: 15 residues. DNA for the CDR3: TGTGCCACCAGTGATTCGGGACTTGGCACAGATACGCAGTATTTT. Translation: CATSDSGLGTDTQYF.

This chain connects TRBV6-6 to TRBJ1-2; D gene ambiguous. Germline CDR1 MNHNY, CDR2 SVGAGI (reference sequence). The CDR3 loop spans 16 amino acids. V was trimmed by 0 bases and J by 4 bases, leaving 15 bases between them. CDR3 sequence (DNA): TGTGCCAGCAGTTACTCTGGGGTGTCCGACCCCTATGGCTACACCTTC. It specifies CASSYSGVSDPYGYTF.

This clonotype has a handful of counts. This rearrangement joins TRBV27 to TRBJ2-1; D is undetermined. Trimming shortened V by 4 bases and J by 0 bases, and 10 bases separated the two germline ends. There are 15 residues in the CDR3. Germline CDR1 and CDR2: MNHEY and SMNVEV (reference sequence). CDR3: CASSYTASSYNEQFF. The CDR3 nucleotides read TGTGCCAGCAGTTATACAGCGAGCTCCTACAATGAGCAGTTCTTC.

This clonotype showed up just a few times. The chain combines TRBV27 with TRBJ2-1; 7 bases are shared with TRBD2. Unmatched junction bases numbered 0, after V lost 7 bases and J lost 0 bases. The CDR3 consists of 13 residues. CDR1 MNHEY and CDR2 SMNVEV come from the germline V gene (reference sequence). The CDR3 region has the DNA TGTGCCAGCAAGCGGGACTCCTACAATGAGCAGTTCTTC. It codes for CASKRDSYNEQFF.

In this sample, this clonotype turned up many times. V usage is TRBV6-2 or TRBV6-3 and J usage is TRBJ1-2, with unresolved D. The CDR3 totals 13 residues. The V and J ends lost 0 bases and 6 bases respectively, with 8 bases between them. Germline CDR1 MNHEY, CDR2 SVGEGT. The CDR3 protein is CASSYSTQDGYTF. DNA of the CDR3: TGTGCCAGCAGTTACTCGACCCAGGATGGCTACACCTTC.

As to this clonotype: Sequence at one end of the junction differs from germline and may be a read error. This rearrangement joins TRBV7-4 to TRBJ1-1; tentatively, D is TRBD1 (6 bases). The germline CDR1 and CDR2 sequences are SGHVT and SQSDAQ. The CDR3 consists of 14 residues. CDR3 sequence: CASREGGGSTVAFF. The CDR3 region has the DNA TGTGCCAGCAGGGAGGGGGGCGGGAGCACTGTAGCTTTCTTT. The full variable domain, with the rest looked up from reference TRBV7-4 and TRBJ1-1, is GAGVSQSPRYKVAKRGRDVALRCDSISGHVTLYWYRQTLGQGSEVLTYSQSDAQRDKSGRPSGRFSAERPERSVSTLKIQRTEQGDSAVYLCASREGGGSTVAFFGQGTRLTVV.

This clonotype was found many times. The chain is built from TRBV6-5 and TRBJ1-1, with 7 nucleotides matching TRBD1. Trimming removed 5 bases from V and 5 bases from J; junction bases left unmatched: 5. Germline-derived CDR1 and CDR2 are MNHEY and SVGAGI. The CDR3 has 13 amino acids. The CDR3 spells CASSAGGFTEAFF. CDR3 bases: TGTGCCAGCAGTGCAGGGGGGTTTACTGAAGCTTTCTTT.

This clonotype was observed at least ten times. This sequence joins TRBV7-8 and TRBJ2-5, with TRBD2 matching over 7 bases. Germline trimming cut 1 base from V and 7 bases from J; bases unmatched to any gene: 6. CDR1 is SGHVS, CDR2 FQNEAQ, per germline. This CDR3 contains 14 residues. The CDR3 region is CASSLVGGLRTQYF. The CDR3 nucleotides read TGTGCCAGCAGCTTAGTGGGGGGGTTACGGACCCAGTACTTC.

This clonotype showed up many times. The rearrangement joins TRBV7-9 to TRBJ1-4, with D hard to call. The germline V gene has CDR1 SEHNR and CDR2 FQNEAQ (reference sequence). The V and J ends lost 4 bases and 4 bases respectively, with 10 bases between them. The CDR3 loop spans 14 amino acids. The CDR3 nucleotides are TGTGCCAGCAGCTCCGGGCCTGATAATGAAAAACTGTTTTTT. Protein product: CASSSGPDNEKLFF.